The 8 T cell receptor beta chains below were found in one sample sequenced in a study of monozygotic twins with inflammatory bowel disease. After re-calling the 5' RACE reads, TCRdb lists one entry per CDR3 protein, DNA absent. The sample data list over 110,000 distinct CDR3 sequences. The sequenced sample consisted of blood. The source is a human donor with ulcerative colitis or Crohn's disease, or a healthy co-twin of an affected twin (not recorded which).

This chain uses TRBV5-1 with TRBJ2-7. Germline V gives CDR1 SGHRS, CDR2 YFSETQ. The CDR3 loop spans 12 amino acids. CDR3 region: CASGPESYEQYF. Filled out from reference TRBV5-1 and TRBJ2-7, the complete variable domain reads KAGVTQTPRYLIKTRGQQVTLSCSPISGHRSVSWYQQTPGQGLQFLFEYFSETQRNKGNFPGRFSGRQFSNSRSEMNVSTLELGDSALYLCASGPESYEQYFGPGTRLTVT.

V usage is TRBV7-8 and J usage is TRBJ2-1; absent DNA, TCRdb's TRBD2 call cannot be checked. There are 15 residues in the CDR3. Germline-derived CDR1 and CDR2 are SGHVS and FQNEAQ. The CDR3: CASSLVASGNNEQFF.

The chain is built from TRBV11-2 and TRBJ2-3; TCRdb gives TRBD1 as the D gene, but with no DNA this cannot be confirmed. The CDR3 totals 12 residues. Germline-derived CDR1 and CDR2 are SGHAT and FQNNGV. The CDR3 protein is CASSFWGDTQYF.

The chain recombines TRBV6-5 with TRBJ2-2; TCRdb gives TRBD2 as the D gene, but with no DNA this cannot be confirmed. The CDR3 spans 16 residues. The germline CDR1 and CDR2 sequences are MNHEY and SVGAGI. CDR3 region: CASSYITTGLTGELFF.

The chain is built from TRBV29-1 and TRBJ2-1; with no DNA, the TCRdb D assignment of TRBD2 cannot be verified. The germline gives CDR1 SQVTM, CDR2 ANQGSEA. The CDR3 extends over 17 amino acids. The CDR3 is CSVLLERSTSSYNEQFF.

By frequency, this clonotype registers medium-sized. The chain joins TRBV5-1 to TRBJ2-1. CDR3 size: 12 residues. CDR1 is SGHRS and CDR2 is YFSETQ in the germline V gene. The CDR3 loop reads CASSSTYNEQFF.

V is TRBV7-2 and J is TRBJ2-7. This CDR3 spans 15 amino acids. Germline V gene lookup returns CDR1 SGHTA and CDR2 FQGNSA. The CDR3 region is CASSPTPSVSDEQYF.

The chain employs TRBV6-5 and TRBJ1-2. The CDR3 is made up of 13 amino acids. CDR1 and CDR2 (germline): MNHEY, SVGAGI. The CDR3 region is CASSYGLNYGYTF.